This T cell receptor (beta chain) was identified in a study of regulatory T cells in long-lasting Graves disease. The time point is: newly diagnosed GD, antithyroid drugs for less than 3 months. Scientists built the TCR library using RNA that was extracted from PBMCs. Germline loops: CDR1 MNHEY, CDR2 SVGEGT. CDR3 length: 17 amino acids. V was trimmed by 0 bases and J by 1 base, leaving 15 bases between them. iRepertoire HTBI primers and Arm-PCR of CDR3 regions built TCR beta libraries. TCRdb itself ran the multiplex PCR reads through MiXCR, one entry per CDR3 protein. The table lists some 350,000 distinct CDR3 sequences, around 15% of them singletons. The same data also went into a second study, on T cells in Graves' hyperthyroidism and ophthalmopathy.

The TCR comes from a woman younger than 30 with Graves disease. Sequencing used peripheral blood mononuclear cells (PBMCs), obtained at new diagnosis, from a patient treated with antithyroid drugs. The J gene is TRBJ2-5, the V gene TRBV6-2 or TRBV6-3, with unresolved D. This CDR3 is CASSYSEQLGPQETQYF. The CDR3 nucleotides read TGTGCCAGCAGTTACTCGGAACAGCTAGGACCCCAAGAGACCCAGTACTTC.